What follows are 5 T cell receptor beta chains derived from one specimen sequenced in a study of cytomegalovirus exposure and HLA in healthy donors. Primers for the PCR totalled 60 Vbeta and 13 Jbeta. Assay: immunoSEQ multiplex PCR; the TCRdb copy retains only in-frame clones and omits some. The sample table includes about 140,000 clones. The source material was PBMCs. The receptors were gathered from a middle-aged man in good health and CMV-seronegative.

The chain combines TRBV19 with TRBJ2-3; D remains unclear. The CDR3 spans 16 residues. Germline loops: CDR1 LNHDA, CDR2 SQIVND (reference sequence). Trimming shortened V by 8 bases and J by 2 bases, and 20 bases separated the two germline ends. CDR3 DNA: TGTGCCAGTTGGAACTTAGCTGTTCAAAACACAGATACGCAGTATTTT. This sequence encodes CASWNLAVQNTDTQYF.

The rearrangement uses TRBV10-3 and TRBJ2-5; perhaps TRBD2 as D (5 bases). CDR1 is ENHRY and CDR2 is SYGVKD in the germline V gene. The V end was cut by 0 bases, the J end by 5 bases, with 16 bases between. CDR3 length: 16 amino acids. The CDR3 nucleotides read TGTGCCATCAGTGAGTCTCCTCCTAGCCCCCCTGAGACCCAGTACTTC. Protein: CAISESPPSPPETQYF.

The rearrangement links TRBV5-1 to TRBJ2-5; D is possibly TRBD2 (5 bases). The CDR3 contains 12 residues. V was shortened by 4 bases and J by 5 bases, with 9 bases between the two germline ends. Germline CDR1 SGHRS, CDR2 YFSETQ. The CDR3 sequence: CASSLPGETQYF. The CDR3 DNA reads as TGCGCCAGCAGCCTTCCGGGGGAGACCCAGTACTTC.

V gene TRBV7-2 combines with J gene TRBJ2-2; no clear D. The V end was cut by 7 bases, the J end by 6 bases, with 15 bases between. The germline V gene has CDR1 SGHTA and CDR2 FQGNSA. The CDR3 sequence is 14 residues long. The CDR3: CASTGNAVAGELFF. The CDR3 DNA is TGTGCCAGCACTGGAAACGCGGTGGCCGGGGAGCTGTTTTTT.

The chain has TRBV5-6 and TRBJ2-7, with TRBD1 matching 7 bases. V lost 4 bases to trimming and J lost 6 bases; unmatched junction nucleotides: 13. The germline CDR1 and CDR2 sequences are SGHDT and YYEEEE. This CDR3 is 15 amino acids long. CDR3 region: CASSILDRDVPEQYF. CDR3 in DNA: TGTGCCAGCAGCATCCTTGACAGGGACGTCCCCGAGCAGTACTTC. Full variable domain (missing parts from reference TRBV5-6 and TRBJ2-7): DAGVTQSPTHLIKTRGQQVTLRCSPKSGHDTVSWYQQALGQGPQFIFQYYEEEERQRGNFPDRFSGHQFPNYSSELNVNALLLGDSALYLCASSILDRDVPEQYFGPGTRLTVT.